This T cell receptor (beta chain) emerged from a study of cytomegalovirus exposure and HLA in healthy donors. Separate from the roughly 700-subject first cohort was the approximately 130-subject validation cohort, to which the donors belonged. The study's findings and limits: The study labeled 164 TCR beta chains cytomegalovirus-associated. Most TCR sequences were uncommon, yet certain public TCRs appeared in many donors. Reportedly, cytomegalovirus status was diagnosed with high sensitivity and specificity.

V gave up 3 bases and J gave up 8 bases, with 16 bases separating them. The CDR3 has 14 amino acids. Germline-derived CDR1 and CDR2 are SGHTA and FQGNSA. This clone occurred a few times. Antigen specificity is unknown. TCRdb's copy holds only in-frame clones and misses some; the assay was immunoSEQ multiplex PCR. The table records 150,000 to 200,000 clones, more than 80% of them present only once. Sequencing input: PBMCs. This sequence joins TRBV7-2 and TRBJ1-2; weak D call: TRBD1 (6 bases). This receptor was identified in a man aged 18 to 30 in good health and CMV-seropositive. The CDR3 DNA sequence: TGTGCCAGCAGCTTGGTACAGGGTTTGAAGGGCTACACCTTC. Encoded protein: CASSLVQGLKGYTF. Together with reference TRBV7-2 and TRBJ1-2, the CDR3 gives the full variable domain: GAGVSQSPSNKVTEKGKDVELRCDPISGHTALYWYRQSLGQGLEFLIYFQGNSAPDKSGLPSDRFSAERTGGSVSTLTIQRTQQEDSAVYLCASSLVQGLKGYTFGSGTRLTVV.